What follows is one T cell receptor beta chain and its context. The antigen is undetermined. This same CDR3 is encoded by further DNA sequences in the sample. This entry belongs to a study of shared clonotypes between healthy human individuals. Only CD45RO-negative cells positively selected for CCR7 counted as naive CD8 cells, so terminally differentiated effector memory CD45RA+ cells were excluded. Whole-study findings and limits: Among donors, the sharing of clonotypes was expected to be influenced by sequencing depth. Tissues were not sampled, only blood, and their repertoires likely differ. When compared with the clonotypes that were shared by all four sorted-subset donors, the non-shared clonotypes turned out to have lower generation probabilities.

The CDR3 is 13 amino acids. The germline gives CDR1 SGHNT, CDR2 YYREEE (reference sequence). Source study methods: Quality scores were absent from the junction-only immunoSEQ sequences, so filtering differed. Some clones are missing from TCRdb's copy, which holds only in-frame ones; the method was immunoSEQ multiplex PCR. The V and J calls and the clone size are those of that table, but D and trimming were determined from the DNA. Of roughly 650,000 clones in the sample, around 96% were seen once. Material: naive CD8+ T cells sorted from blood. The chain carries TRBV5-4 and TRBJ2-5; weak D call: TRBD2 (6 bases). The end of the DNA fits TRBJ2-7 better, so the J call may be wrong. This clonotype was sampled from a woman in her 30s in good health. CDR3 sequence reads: CASSLAGSYEQYF. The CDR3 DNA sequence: TGTGCCAGCAGCTTGGCCGGGAGCTACGAGCAGTACTTC.